The rows below give T cell receptor beta chains drawn from one sample of a study of TIL therapy for anti-PD-1-resistant metastatic lung cancer. Produced via immunoSEQ multiplex PCR; TCRdb's table is partial and in-frame only. The sample records about 50,000 clones, 60% to 85% being singletons. This specimen consisted of tumor tissue, obtained at baseline. These receptors were collected from a person aged 25 to 79 with non-small cell lung cancer. The CDR3 runs from the conserved cysteine through the conserved F or W. A D gene is named only where the DNA matches it firmly. The size of a clone is reported for some rows only, either as once, few or many, or as a class for expanded clones.

DNA	CDR3	size	V	J	length	D
TGCGCCAGCAGCTATCTTGCGGGACCCTTCGGCGGCGAGCAGTACTTC	CASSYLAGPFGGEQYF	once	TRBV5-1	TRBJ2-7	16	.
TGTGCCAGCAGCTTAGTAGGTAGACAGCCCCAGCATTTT	CASSLVGRQPQHF	few	TRBV7-2	TRBJ1-5	13	.
TGTGCCAGCAGTTATTTTCAGAATTCACCCCTCCACTTT	CASSYFQNSPLHF	.	TRBV6-5	TRBJ1-6	13	.
TGCGCCAGCAGCTTTGGACAGGGACTACTCCAAGAGACCCAGTACTTC	CASSFGQGLLQETQYF	once	TRBV5-1	TRBJ2-5	16	.
TGTGCCAGTAGTATAGGTCATAGTCAGGTTAGGAGCGGGGAGCTGTTTTTT	CASSIGHSQVRSGELFF	.	TRBV19	TRBJ2-2	17	.
TGCGCCAGCAGTGAGTCGAGGGCGGGAGGTCAAGAGACCCAGTACTTC	CASSESRAGGQETQYF	few	TRBV10-1	TRBJ2-5	16	TRBD2
TGCGCCAGCAGCACAGGACTAGCGGGAGTAGACACCGGGGAGCTGTTTTTT	CASSTGLAGVDTGELFF	once	TRBV5-1	TRBJ2-2	17	TRBD2
TGTGCCAGAGGATCGCCCTACGAGCAGTACTTC	CARGSPYEQYF	few	TRBV27	TRBJ2-7	11	.
TGTGCCAGCAGTTACCAACAGAACTATGGCTACACCTTC	CASSYQQNYGYTF	.	TRBV6-5	TRBJ1-2	13	.
TGTGCCAGCAGCTTAAGGGCGGGGGATACTCAGCCCCAGCATTTT	CASSLRAGDTQPQHF	.	TRBV5-6	TRBJ1-5	15	.
TGTGCCAGCAGTTACTTGGCAGGGGCGACGCAGCCCCAGCATTTT	CASSYLAGATQPQHF	.	TRBV6-5	TRBJ1-5	15	.
TGTGCCAGCAGTCCCCAGAGCGGAAGCTACGAGCAGTACTTC	CASSPQSGSYEQYF	.	TRBV6-5	TRBJ2-7	14	.
TGTGCCAGCTCACGGACGGGACAGGGAAATAATTCACCCCTCCACTTT	CASSRTGQGNNSPLHF	.	TRBV18	TRBJ1-6	16	TRBD1
TGTGCCAGTAGTCGTGCTGGGTGGAATGAGCAGTTCTTC	CASSRAGWNEQFF	.	TRBV19	TRBJ2-1	13	.
TGTGCCAGTAGGACAAGGACAGGGGATCAGCCCCAGCATTTT	CASRTRTGDQPQHF	.	TRBV19	TRBJ1-5	14	TRBD1
TGTGCCAGCAGCGTAGCGGGGGGGGACTCGTCCTACGAGCAGTACTTC	CASSVAGGDSSYEQYF	few	TRBV9	TRBJ2-7	16	TRBD2
TGTGCCATCAGTGCAGGGTTTAATCAGCCCCAGCATTTT	CAISAGFNQPQHF	many	TRBV10-3	TRBJ1-5	13	.
TGTGCCAGCTCACCAAAAGGCGAAGGAGCCGAGCAGTACTTC	CASSPKGEGAEQYF	few	TRBV18	TRBJ2-7	14	.
TGTGCCAGTAGTACCAAGACCCTGGAGAACCACGAGCAGTACTTC	CASSTKTLENHEQYF	.	TRBV19	TRBJ2-7	15	.
TGTGCCAGCAGCCCCTTCAGGGATCGGGGGGAGACCCAGTACTTC	CASSPFRDRGETQYF	few	TRBV14	TRBJ2-5	15	.
TGCGCCAGCAGCCAAGAGAACAGGGAGTACGAGCAGTACTTC	CASSQENREYEQYF	.	TRBV4-1	TRBJ2-7	14	.
TGTGCCAGCAGCCTGGGGGGGAACACTGAAGCTTTCTTT	CASSLGGNTEAFF	.	TRBV11-3	TRBJ1-1	13	.
TGTGCCAGTAGTCGAGACAGAGACTTCAATCAGCCCCAGCATTTT	CASSRDRDFNQPQHF	once	TRBV19	TRBJ1-5	15	.
TGTGCCAGCAGATACCGTGCGGGACAGGGGATGGTAGATACTGAAGCTTTCTTT	CASRYRAGQGMVDTEAFF	few	TRBV14	TRBJ1-1	18	TRBD1
TGTGCCAGCAGCTCAGGGGGGGGACTAGAAGAGACCCAGTACTTC	CASSSGGGLEETQYF	once	TRBV7-8	TRBJ2-5	15	.
TGTGCCAGCAGTGACACTACAGGTCTACCCGAGGGGGCAACTAATGAAAAACTGTTTTTT	CASSDTTGLPEGATNEKLFF	.	TRBV6-1	TRBJ1-4	20	.
TGCGCCAGCAGCTTAACGGGGCCCGGGGAGCTGTTTTTT	CASSLTGPGELFF	.	TRBV5-1	TRBJ2-2	13	.
TGTGCCGGACGAACAGAGAACACTGAAGCTTTCTTT	CAGRTENTEAFF	medium-sized	TRBV7-9	TRBJ1-1	12	.
TGTGCCAGCCGCCTCAGGGTGGGGAATGAGCAGTTCTTC	CASRLRVGNEQFF	few	TRBV27	TRBJ2-1	13	.
TGTGCCAGCAGTAGCAGGAGGAGGGATCTCCAAGAGACCCAGTACTTC	CASSSRRRDLQETQYF	.	TRBV28	TRBJ2-5	16	.
TGTGCCAGTAGTATAGCGGGAGCTGGCACCGGGGAGCTGTTTTTT	CASSIAGAGTGELFF	few	TRBV19	TRBJ2-2	15	.
TGTGCCAGCAGCTCGACTAACCGGGACGACACCATATATTTT	CASSSTNRDDTIYF	.	TRBV5-4	TRBJ1-3	14	.
TGTGCCAGCTCACCGGGGGGAAGCAATCAGCCCCAGCATTTT	CASSPGGSNQPQHF	.	TRBV18	TRBJ1-5	14	.
TGTGCCAGCAGTTTATGGGGGGGGAGCCACGAGCAGTACTTC	CASSLWGGSHEQYF	once	TRBV28	TRBJ2-7	14	TRBD2
TGCAGCGTTGGGTACAGTAACGAGCAGTACTTC	CSVGYSNEQYF	.	TRBV29-1	TRBJ2-7	11	.
TGTGCCAGCAGTCAACCTTCTAGCGGGGGGGCTAGATATACGCAGTATTTT	CASSQPSSGGARYTQYF	.	TRBV28	TRBJ2-3	17	TRBD2
TGTGCCAGCAGCTCCCCAGGGACGGGTTTCTTCGGCTACACCTTC	CASSSPGTGFFGYTF	few	TRBV5-4	TRBJ1-2	15	.
TGTGCCAGCAGCTCCTTCGACGGTCCAAACTATGGCTACACCTTC	CASSSFDGPNYGYTF	.	TRBV11-2	TRBJ1-2	15	.
TGTGCCATCAGTGAGCCCACAGGGACCCTGGGCACTGAAGCTTTCTTT	CAISEPTGTLGTEAFF	.	TRBV10-3	TRBJ1-1	16	.
TGTGCCAGCAGTGAATTTAACTGGGGTTGGGGCTACACCTTC	CASSEFNWGWGYTF	.	TRBV6-1	TRBJ1-2	14	.
TGCGCCAGCAGCTTGAACGACGGAACTAACTATGGCTACACCTTC	CASSLNDGTNYGYTF	once	TRBV5-1	TRBJ1-2	15	.
TGTGCCAGCAGACCCGACAGGGGGATCACCGGGGAGCTGTTTTTT	CASRPDRGITGELFF	few	TRBV2	TRBJ2-2	15	TRBD1
TGTGCCAGCAGCTTAGATCGGATAGGTAATGAGCAGTTCTTC	CASSLDRIGNEQFF	.	TRBV11-3	TRBJ2-1	14	.
TGTGCCAGCAGCGCTCAGGGGATCGCTGAAGCTTTCTTT	CASSAQGIAEAFF	.	TRBV9	TRBJ1-1	13	.
TGTGCCAGCGGTCTCGGGGCAGATACGCAGTATTTT	CASGLGADTQYF	.	TRBV11-2	TRBJ2-3	12	.
TGCGCCAGCAGCGCCGGGACTAACTACGAGCAGTACTTC	CASSAGTNYEQYF	.	TRBV5-1	TRBJ2-7	13	TRBD2
TGCGCCAGCAGCTCTCTTTTAAACACCGGGGAGCTGTTTTTT	CASSSLLNTGELFF	many	TRBV5-1	TRBJ2-2	14	.
TGTGCCTGGCTGGAGTACACTGAAGCTTTCTTT	CAWLEYTEAFF	.	TRBV30	TRBJ1-1	11	.